This TCR beta chain was identified during a study of cytomegalovirus exposure and HLA in healthy donors. The PCR contained 60 Vbeta and 13 Jbeta primers. The assay was immunoSEQ multiplex PCR, and TCRdb's table has in-frame clones only and misses some. Of approximately 150,000 clones in the sample, 65% to 80% were seen once. V dropped 2 bases and J dropped 0 bases, with 13 bases sitting between them. The germline CDR1 and CDR2 sequences are SQVTM and ANQGSEA. The CDR3 extends over 16 amino acids. This clone was counted a few times. The antigen remains undetermined. Study conclusions and caveats: Later, TCR association rates were found to vary by HLA locus, highest for DRB1 and lowest for HLA-C.

Sequenced input: PBMCs. The sequence came from a male donor in good health and CMV-seronegative. The chain recombines TRBV29-1 with TRBJ2-2, with D possibly matching TRBD1 (5 bases). CDR3 protein: CSVETRRTTNTGELFF. The CDR3, as DNA: TGCAGCGTTGAAACTCGACGGACAACGAACACCGGGGAGCTGTTTTTT.